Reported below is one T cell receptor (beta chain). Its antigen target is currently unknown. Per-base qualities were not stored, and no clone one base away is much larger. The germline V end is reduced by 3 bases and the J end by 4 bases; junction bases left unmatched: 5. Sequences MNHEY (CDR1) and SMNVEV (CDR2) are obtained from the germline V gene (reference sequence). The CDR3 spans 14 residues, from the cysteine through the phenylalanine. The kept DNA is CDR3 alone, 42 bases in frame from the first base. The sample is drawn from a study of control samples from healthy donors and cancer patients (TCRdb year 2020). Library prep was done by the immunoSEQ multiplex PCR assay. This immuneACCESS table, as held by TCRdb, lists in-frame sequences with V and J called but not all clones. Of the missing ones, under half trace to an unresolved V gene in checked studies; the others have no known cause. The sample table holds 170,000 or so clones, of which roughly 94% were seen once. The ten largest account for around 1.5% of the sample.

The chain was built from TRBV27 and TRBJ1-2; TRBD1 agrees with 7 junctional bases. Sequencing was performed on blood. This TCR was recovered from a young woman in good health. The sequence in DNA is TGTGCCAGCAGTTTCGACAGGGCACTCTATGGCTACACCTTC. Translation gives CASSFDRALYGYTF.